The source of this TCR beta chain is a study of T-cell reconstitution after alpha-beta-depleted transplantation in children. Study-wide results and caveats: The origin of high day-60 TCRbeta diversity in some patients lay in surviving recipient T cells and thymic progenitors. After one year, T-cell counts and TCRbeta diversity mostly came from new T cells. Several hundred expanded graft clones reportedly gave rise to the alpha-beta T cells present about two months after transplant.

Unique molecular identifiers were incorporated into the prepared TCRbeta library. TCRdb called the PCR reads again in MiXCR, with one record for every CDR3 protein. Here the sample spans around 500,000 distinct CDR3 sequences, 23% being singletons. As to this clonotype: Its matching antigen is unknown.

The source was PBMCs, mostly from graft donor cells, collected 360 days after TCRalphabeta/CD19-depleted stem cell transplant. The origin of this receptor is a boy under two years old who had a stem cell transplant for acute myeloid leukemia, so the T cells may come from the graft donor.

CDR3 residues: CASSPSGTSGSYNEQFF. CDR3 in DNA: TGTGCCAGCAGCCCCTCCGGGACTAGCGGCTCCTACAATGAGCAGTTCTTC. V and J are TRBV9 and TRBJ2-1; TRBD2 aligns across 11 bases. This CDR3 comprises 17 residues. Germline V gives CDR1 SGDLS, CDR2 YYNGEE. V lost 4 bases and J lost 0; bases outside the gene matches: 6.